The rows below give T cell receptor beta chains drawn from one sample of a study of blood T cell repertoires in COVID-19. Clones were sequenced by immunoSEQ multiplex PCR, and TCRdb holds only the in-frame ones, with some missing. The sample has about 190,000 clones; approximately 79% are singletons. Sequenced material: peripheral blood. These TCRs come from a man in his fifties or sixties who had recovered from COVID-19. Both conserved end residues are part of each CDR3. D genes are given only for firm matches. Rows may omit the clone size; those that give it use once, few, many or a size class.

j_gene,d_gene,v_gene,abundance,CDR3nt,CDR3aa
TRBJ2-1,TRBD1,TRBV9,NA,TGTGCCAGCAGCGGACAGGGGGGTCTCTACAATGAGCAGTTCTTC,CASSGQGGLYNEQFF
TRBJ1-6,TRBD1,TRBV2,NA,TGTGCCAGCAGTGAACTGGGACAGGGCAGTTCACCCCTCCACTTT,CASSELGQGSSPLHF
TRBJ1-2,NA,TRBV11-1,NA,TGTGCCAGCAGCCCCGGAAGCGGGCACTATGGCTACACCTTC,CASSPGSGHYGYTF
TRBJ1-1,TRBD1,TRBV12-3/TRBV12-4,NA,TGTGCCAGCAGTGATCGACAGGGGGCGGGAGCTTTCTTT,CASSDRQGAGAFF
TRBJ2-1,NA,TRBV27,NA,TGTGCCAGCAGTTCTGGGCAGTCCTACAATGAGCAGTTCTTC,CASSSGQSYNEQFF
TRBJ2-5,TRBD2,TRBV29-1,NA,TGCAGCGTTGTAACGGTACCAGGCTTGTGGAGCGGGAGCATCGGTGAGACCCAGTACTTC,CSVVTVPGLWSGSIGETQYF
TRBJ2-7,NA,TRBV27,NA,TGTGCCAGCAGTTTACAAGCGAGTTCCTACGAGCAGTACTTC,CASSLQASSYEQYF
TRBJ1-1,NA,TRBV7-3,NA,TGTGCCAGCCACGCAGGGCCGAACACTGAAGCTTTCTTT,CASHAGPNTEAFF
TRBJ1-5,NA,TRBV6-6,once,TGTGCCAGCAGGGGGGGGTCTCAGCCCCAGCATTTT,CASRGGSQPQHF
TRBJ2-1,NA,TRBV5-1,NA,TGCGCCAGCAGCTCGAAGGGACTGGGGGTGAATGAGCAGTTCTTC,CASSSKGLGVNEQFF
TRBJ2-3,NA,TRBV12-5,NA,TGTGCTAGTGGTGAGGGACTCCCCACAGATACGCAGTATTTT,CASGEGLPTDTQYF
TRBJ2-3,TRBD2,TRBV7-3,NA,TGTGCCAGCAGCCCCGTCGGCCTAGCGGGAGGTTCCGCAGATACGCAGTATTTT,CASSPVGLAGGSADTQYF
TRBJ1-2,TRBD1,TRBV4-2,once,TGTGCCAGCAGCCAAGGGAGGACAGGAGGAGGCTACACCTTC,CASSQGRTGGGYTF
TRBJ2-1,TRBD1,TRBV27,NA,TGTGCCAGCAGTACGCGACCGGGACAGGGGGCTTACAATGAGCAGTTCTTC,CASSTRPGQGAYNEQFF
TRBJ2-7,TRBD1,TRBV6-1,NA,TGTGCCAGCAGTGAAAACCCGGGACAGGGCTACGAGCAGTACTTC,CASSENPGQGYEQYF
TRBJ1-4,NA,TRBV9,NA,TGTGCCAGCAGCGAAAGTACGGGGTTAAGCGAAAAACTGTTTTTT,CASSESTGLSEKLFF
TRBJ2-5,NA,TRBV12-5,NA,TGTGCTAGTGGTCCCGGGGTAGCCGGTCGGGAGACCCAGTACTTC,CASGPGVAGRETQYF
TRBJ1-1,TRBD1,TRBV19,NA,TGTGCCAGTAGTACCCGGCCGGGACAGATGAACACTGAAGCTTTCTTT,CASSTRPGQMNTEAFF
TRBJ2-3,NA,TRBV7-3,NA,TGTGCCAGCAGCTTAAATTCGGCAGATACGCAGTATTTT,CASSLNSADTQYF
TRBJ2-5,TRBD1,TRBV4-2,NA,TGTGCCAGCAGCCAAGAGCTAACCAGGGGGCAAGAGACCCAGTACTTC,CASSQELTRGQETQYF
TRBJ1-6,NA,TRBV28,NA,TGTGCCAGCAGTCCGCATACAGGGTACAATTCACCCCTCCACTTT,CASSPHTGYNSPLHF
TRBJ2-3,NA,TRBV30,NA,TGTGCCTGGAGTGGGGCCTATAACGCGCAGTATTTT,CAWSGAYNAQYF
TRBJ2-7,NA,TRBV21-1,NA,TGTGCCAGCAGCAAATCCGTAAACCGGGACTACCACGAGCAGTACTTC,CASSKSVNRDYHEQYF
TRBJ2-7,NA,TRBV30,many,TGTGCCTGGACCTGGGACACAACCTACGAGCAGTACTTC,CAWTWDTTYEQYF
TRBJ1-3,NA,TRBV7-2,once,TGTGCCAGCAGCCCGATCCCCCTCAGCTCTGGAAACACCATATATTTT,CASSPIPLSSGNTIYF
TRBJ2-7,NA,TRBV7-9,NA,TGTGCCAGCAGCTTAGGCTTAGTCGAGCAGTACTTC,CASSLGLVEQYF
TRBJ2-7,NA,TRBV7-2,few,TGTGCCAGCAGCGCGAGTAGCGGAAATTACTACGAGCAGTACTTC,CASSASSGNYYEQYF
TRBJ2-1,NA,TRBV24-1,NA,TGTGCCACCAGCCCCGGGAGTAGGGCCTACAATGAGCAGTTCTTC,CATSPGSRAYNEQFF
TRBJ2-1,NA,TRBV7-3,many,TGTGCCAGCAGCTTAATCCCCCAAAATGAGCAGTTCTTC,CASSLIPQNEQFF
TRBJ2-3,TRBD1,TRBV5-1,NA,TGCGCCAGCAGCTTCTCTGGACAGGGTGGTACAGATACGCAGTATTTT,CASSFSGQGGTDTQYF
TRBJ2-7,NA,TRBV11-2,many,TGTGCCAGCAGCTTTGGCCGGGACTTACTTTACGAGCAGTACTTC,CASSFGRDLLYEQYF
TRBJ2-7,TRBD2,TRBV28,NA,TGTGCCAGCAGCTCTCCGGATCCGGGGGGATACGAGCAGTACTTC,CASSSPDPGGYEQYF
TRBJ1-1,TRBD1,TRBV5-1,NA,TGCGCCAGCAGCTTGTTTTCGGGACAGAAAACCGGCACTGAAGCTTTCTTT,CASSLFSGQKTGTEAFF
TRBJ2-1,TRBD2,TRBV7-8,NA,TGTGCCAGCAGCTTAGAAAGGACTAGTGAGAATGAGCAGTTCTTC,CASSLERTSENEQFF
TRBJ2-7,TRBD2,TRBV5-1,NA,TGCGCCAGCAGCTACTCCACCGGGACTAGCGGAACCTACGAGCAGTACTTC,CASSYSTGTSGTYEQYF
TRBJ1-2,NA,TRBV6-5,once,TGTGCCAGCAGTTACGGGGGGTGGGACTATGGCTACACCTTC,CASSYGGWDYGYTF
TRBJ2-1,TRBD1,TRBV29-1,NA,TGCAGCGCAGGGGGAAATGAGCAGTTCTTC,CSAGGNEQFF
TRBJ2-3,TRBD2,TRBV15,NA,TGTGCCACGGCTAAAGCGGGAGTGGTGAAGACGCAGTATTTT,CATAKAGVVKTQYF
TRBJ2-1,TRBD2,TRBV25-1,NA,TGTGCCAGCAGTGCACACAGGGGACTAGCGGGAGTAACGGGTGAGCAGTTCTTC,CASSAHRGLAGVTGEQFF
TRBJ1-6,TRBD1,TRBV19,NA,TGTGCCAGTAGTTCCGGACAGGATACGCGATCACCCCTCCACTTT,CASSSGQDTRSPLHF
TRBJ1-1,TRBD1,TRBV5-1,NA,TGCGCCAGCAGCTCCTCGACAGGGGGGAACACTGAAGCTTTCTTT,CASSSSTGGNTEAFF
TRBJ1-6,TRBD1,TRBV18,NA,TGTGCCAGCTCACCGGACAGGATCTCCTATAATTCACCCCTCCACTTT,CASSPDRISYNSPLHF
TRBJ1-3,NA,TRBV28,NA,TGTGCCAGCAGGGGGGGACTCGTCAGAAACACCATATATTTT,CASRGGLVRNTIYF
TRBJ2-5,NA,TRBV19,NA,TGTGCCAGTAGCCAGGGTCTGGAGACCCAGTACTTC,CASSQGLETQYF
TRBJ2-3,NA,TRBV5-1,NA,TGCGCCAGCAGCCCTTTAGGCAGGACTAGCACAGATACGCAGTATTTT,CASSPLGRTSTDTQYF
TRBJ2-3,NA,TRBV6-2/TRBV6-3,NA,TGTGCCAGCAGTTTCCTAGTATCCTCCGCAGATACGCAGTATTTT,CASSFLVSSADTQYF
TRBJ1-5,TRBD1,TRBV6-6,NA,TGTGCCAGCAGCCAGGGACAGGTAAACAATCAGCCCCAGCATTTT,CASSQGQVNNQPQHF
TRBJ2-1,NA,TRBV10-3,NA,TGTGCCACCGTCGGAGGTGGGGAGAATGAGCAGTTCTTC,CATVGGGENEQFF
TRBJ2-1,TRBD2,TRBV11-3,NA,TGTGCCAGCAGCGGGGGACTAGCGGGAGTCAATGAGCAGTTCTTC,CASSGGLAGVNEQFF
TRBJ2-5,NA,TRBV5-1,once,TGCGCCAGCAGCCCCGAAGAGCAAGAGACCCAGTACTTC,CASSPEEQETQYF
TRBJ1-2,NA,TRBV7-9,NA,TGTGCCAGCAGTCCAAACCGACAGAACTATGGCTACACCTTC,CASSPNRQNYGYTF
TRBJ2-2,NA,TRBV27,NA,TGTGCCAGCAGTTTAGCCTTACTGATAGCTCGCACCGGGGAGCTGTTTTTT,CASSLALLIARTGELFF
TRBJ2-4,TRBD2,TRBV27,NA,TGTGCCAGCAGTAGAGGGACTAGCGGGAAGAAAAACATTCAGTACTTC,CASSRGTSGKKNIQYF
TRBJ2-1,TRBD2,TRBV28,NA,TGTGCCAGCAGTCTTCCGGGACTAGCGGGAAACGAGCAGTTCTTC,CASSLPGLAGNEQFF